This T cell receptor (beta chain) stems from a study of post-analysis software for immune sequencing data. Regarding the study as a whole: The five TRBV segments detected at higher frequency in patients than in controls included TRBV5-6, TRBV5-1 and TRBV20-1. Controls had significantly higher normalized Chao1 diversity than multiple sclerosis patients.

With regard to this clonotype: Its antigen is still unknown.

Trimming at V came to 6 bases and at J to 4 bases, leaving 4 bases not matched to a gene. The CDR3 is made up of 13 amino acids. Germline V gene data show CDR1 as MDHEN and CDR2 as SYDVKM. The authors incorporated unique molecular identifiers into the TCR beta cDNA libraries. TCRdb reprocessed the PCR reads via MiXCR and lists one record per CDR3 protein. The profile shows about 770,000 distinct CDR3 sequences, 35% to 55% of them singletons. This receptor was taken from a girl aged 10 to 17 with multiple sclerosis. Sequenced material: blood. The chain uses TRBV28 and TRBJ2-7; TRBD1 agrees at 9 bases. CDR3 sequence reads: CASRPGQGYEQYF. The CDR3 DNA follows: TGTGCCAGCAGACCGGGACAGGGTTACGAGCAGTACTTC.